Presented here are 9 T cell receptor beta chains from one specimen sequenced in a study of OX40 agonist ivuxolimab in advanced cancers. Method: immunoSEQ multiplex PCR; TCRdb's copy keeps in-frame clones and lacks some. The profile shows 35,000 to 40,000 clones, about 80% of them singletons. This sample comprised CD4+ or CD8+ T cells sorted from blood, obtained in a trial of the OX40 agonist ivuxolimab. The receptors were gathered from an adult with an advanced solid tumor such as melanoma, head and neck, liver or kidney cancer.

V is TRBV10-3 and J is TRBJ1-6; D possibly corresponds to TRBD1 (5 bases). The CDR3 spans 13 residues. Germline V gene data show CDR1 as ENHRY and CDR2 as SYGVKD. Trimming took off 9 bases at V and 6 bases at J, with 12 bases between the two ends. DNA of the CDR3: TGTGCCATACGGAGGGGTGTTAATTCACCCCTCCACTTT. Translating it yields CAIRRGVNSPLHF.

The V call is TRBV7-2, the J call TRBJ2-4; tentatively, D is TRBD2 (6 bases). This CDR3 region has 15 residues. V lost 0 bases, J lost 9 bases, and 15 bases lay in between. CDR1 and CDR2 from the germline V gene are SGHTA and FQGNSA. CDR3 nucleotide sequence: TGTGCCAGCAGCTTAGCGGTGAGGCGGGGAGGCATTCAGTACTTC. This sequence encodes CASSLAVRRGGIQYF.

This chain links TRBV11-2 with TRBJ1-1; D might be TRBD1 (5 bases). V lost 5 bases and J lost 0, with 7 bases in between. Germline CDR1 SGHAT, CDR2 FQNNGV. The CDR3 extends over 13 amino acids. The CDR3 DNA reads TGTGCCAGCAGCACGGACATGAACACTGAAGCTTTCTTT. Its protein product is CASSTDMNTEAFF.

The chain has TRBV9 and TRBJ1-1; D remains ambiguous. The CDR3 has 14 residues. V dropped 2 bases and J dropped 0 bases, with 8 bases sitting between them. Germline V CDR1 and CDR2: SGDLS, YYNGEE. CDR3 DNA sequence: TGTGCCAGCAGCGTTAGTTTTATGAACACTGAAGCTTTCTTT. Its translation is CASSVSFMNTEAFF.

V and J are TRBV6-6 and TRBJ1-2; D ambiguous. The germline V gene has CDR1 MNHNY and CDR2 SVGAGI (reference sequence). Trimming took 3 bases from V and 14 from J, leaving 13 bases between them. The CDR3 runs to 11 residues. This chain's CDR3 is CASSYSSPLTF. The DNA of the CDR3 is TGTGCCAGCAGTTATTCTTCCCCGTTGACCTTC.

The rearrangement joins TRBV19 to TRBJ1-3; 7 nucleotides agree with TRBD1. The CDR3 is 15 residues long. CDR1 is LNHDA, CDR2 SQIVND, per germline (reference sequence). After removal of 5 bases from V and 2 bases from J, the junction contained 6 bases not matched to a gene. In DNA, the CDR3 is TGTGCCAGTAGTGCCTCGACAGGGACTGGAAACACCATATATTTT. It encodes CASSASTGTGNTIYF.

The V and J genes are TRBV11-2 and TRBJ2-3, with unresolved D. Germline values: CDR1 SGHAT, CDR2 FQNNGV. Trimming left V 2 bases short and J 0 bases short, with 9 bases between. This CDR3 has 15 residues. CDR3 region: CASSLSDGSTDTQYF. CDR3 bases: TGTGCCAGCAGCTTATCAGACGGTAGCACAGATACGCAGTATTTT. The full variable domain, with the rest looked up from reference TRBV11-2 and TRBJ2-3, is EAGVAQSPRYKIIEKRQSVAFWCNPISGHATLYWYQQILGQGPKLLIQFQNNGVVDDSQLPKDRFSAERLKGVDSTLKIQPAKLEDSAVYLCASSLSDGSTDTQYFGPGTRLTVL.

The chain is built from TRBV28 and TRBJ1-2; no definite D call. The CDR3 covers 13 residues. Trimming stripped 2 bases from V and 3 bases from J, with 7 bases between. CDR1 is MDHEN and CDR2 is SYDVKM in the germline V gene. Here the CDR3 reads CASSLNPDYGYTF. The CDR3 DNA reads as TGTGCCAGCAGTTTAAACCCAGACTATGGCTACACCTTC.

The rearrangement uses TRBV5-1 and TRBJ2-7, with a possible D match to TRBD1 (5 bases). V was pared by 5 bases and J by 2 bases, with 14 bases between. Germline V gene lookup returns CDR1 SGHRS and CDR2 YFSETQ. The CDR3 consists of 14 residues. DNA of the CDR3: TGCGCCAGCAGTCTTACCCAGGGCCCCTACGAGCAGTACTTC. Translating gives CASSLTQGPYEQYF.